Listed here are 18 T cell receptor beta chains from one sample, sequenced in a study of T cell repertoires in cytomegalovirus infection (dated by TCRdb to between 2018 and 2021). Sequenced using an Illumina HiSeq 1500. Through fastp at Q25 and MiXCR, TCRdb rebuilt clones from the public reads, retaining in-frame beta chains. Entries are consolidated by CDR3 protein sequence, retaining the most common genes and DNA. The sample includes 110,000 or so distinct CDR3 sequences, with around 31% observed a single time. 35% to 50% of the sample belongs to the ten largest clones. No antigens are known for them. Interpreted using the paper, the treatment or condition label stands for: in vitro stimulation with specific CMV peptide epitopes to enrich CMV-specific T cells. Sequencing used CD8+ T cells from cultured PBMCs, obtained from culture after CMV antigen stimulation. These receptor sequences come from a human donor in good health (CMV status not recorded). Some clones in this sample may be carry-over from other donors' samples.

The chain recombines TRBV7-6 with TRBJ2-5, with TRBD2 matching over 10 bases. CDR3 length: 14 amino acids. J was trimmed by 5 bases and V by 1 base; bases with no gene match: 1. From germline, CDR1 is SGHVS and CDR2 FNYEAQ. DNA for the CDR3: TGTGCCAGCAGCTTAGGGGGACTAGCGGAGACCCAGTACTTC. Its translation: CASSLGGLAETQYF.

The chain recombines TRBV19 with TRBJ2-7; 15 bases fit TRBD2. V was pared by 5 bases and J by 2 bases, with 4 bases of the junction left unmatched. Germline CDR1 reads LNHDA; CDR2 reads SQIVND (reference sequence). CDR3 length: 16 residues. This CDR3 is CASSERTSGGAYEQYF. DNA for the CDR3: TGTGCCAGTAGTGAGCGGACTAGCGGGGGGGCCTACGAGCAGTACTTC.

This clonotype was observed a single time. The chain couples TRBV7-3 to TRBJ1-1, with TRBD1 as a possible D gene (5 bases). The CDR3 runs to 14 residues. Germline lookup yields CDR1 SGHTA and CDR2 FQGTGA. Between the trimmed V and J ends, which lost 5 bases and 5 bases, there was a span of 15 bases. The CDR3 DNA reads as TGTGCCAGCAGCCCGGGACCGGGACTGACTGAAGCTTTCTTT. This encodes CASSPGPGLTEAFF. The whole variable domain, filled in from reference TRBV7-3 and TRBJ1-1, reads GAGVSQTPSNKVTEKGKYVELRCDPISGHTALYWYRQSLGQGPEFLIYFQGTGAADDSGLPNDRFFAVRPEGSVSTLKIQRTERGDSAVYLCASSPGPGLTEAFFGQGTRLTVV.

The V and J genes are TRBV7-6 and TRBJ2-7; a possible D gene is TRBD1 (6 bases). The germline V gene encodes CDR1 SGHVS and CDR2 FNYEAQ. The V end was cut by 1 base, the J end by 2 bases, with 12 bases between. The CDR3 length is 15 residues. In DNA, the CDR3 is TGTGCCAGCAGCTTAGGGACAGCGGAGCCCTACGAGCAGTACTTC. This codes for CASSLGTAEPYEQYF.

The rearrangement links TRBV6-5 to TRBJ1-1, with D unresolved. V was cut by 7 bases and J by 4 bases, with 10 bases left in between. The germline V gene has CDR1 MNHEY and CDR2 SVGAGI. The CDR3 contains 12 residues. CDR3 nucleotide sequence: TGTGCCAGCACCTCCCCGAGCACTGAAGCTTTCTTT. It yields the protein CASTSPSTEAFF.

In the case of this clonotype: Because the CDR3 is missing its conserved closing phenylalanine or tryptophan, this is likely a read error. CDR3 DNA sequence: TGTGCCAGCAGCAGTCTTAACAATGAGCAGTTCTCC. As protein: CASSSLNNEQFS. The chain links TRBV7-8 to TRBJ2-1; no firm D call. Trimming pared 5 bases from V and 5 bases from J, leaving 7 bases between. The germline gives CDR1 SGHVS, CDR2 FQNEAQ. The CDR3 is made up of 12 amino acids.

This clonotype came up many times. This chain connects TRBV7-6 to TRBJ1-5, with a possible D match to TRBD1 (5 bases). Between the trimmed V and J ends, which lost 1 base and 2 bases, there was a span of 12 bases. The CDR3 length is 16 residues. Germline loops: CDR1 SGHVS, CDR2 FNYEAQ. CDR3 amino acids: CASSLVQGLGNQPQHF. The DNA of the CDR3 is TGTGCCAGCAGCTTAGTGCAGGGATTGGGCAATCAGCCCCAGCATTTT. Using reference TRBV7-6 and TRBJ1-5 for the parts outside the CDR3, the full variable domain is GAGVSQSPRYKVTKRGQDVALRCDPISGHVSLYWYRQALGQGPEFLTYFNYEAQQDKSGLPNDRFSAERPEGSISTLTIQRTEQRDSAMYRCASSLVQGLGNQPQHFGDGTRLSIL.

In this sample, this clonotype turned up a few times. CDR3 sequence: CASSRVRAENTGELFF. CDR3 sequence (DNA): TGTGCCAGCAGCCGAGTCCGGGCCGAAAACACCGGGGAGCTGTTTTTT. This rearrangement joins TRBV7-9 to TRBJ2-2, with D unresolved. The V gene's germline CDR1 is SEHNR and CDR2 FQNEAQ (reference sequence). Trimming removed 5 bases from V and 2 bases from J, with 15 bases in between. This CDR3 is built from 16 residues.

The chain combines TRBV4-1 with TRBJ2-1, with 10 positions matching TRBD2. In germline, CDR1 is MGHRA, CDR2 YSYEKL. With V trimmed by 0 bases and J by 7 bases, 6 bases remained unmatched. The CDR3 sequence is 16 residues long. The CDR3 protein is CASSQEVLAGENEQFF. The CDR3 DNA reads TGCGCCAGCAGCCAAGAGGTGCTAGCGGGGGAAAATGAGCAGTTCTTC.

This chain connects TRBV29-1 to TRBJ1-5; maybe TRBD1 (6 bases). The CDR3 has 13 amino acids. The ends were cut back, 5 bases at V and 3 bases at J, with 11 bases in the middle. Germline V CDR1 and CDR2: SQVTM, ANQGSEA. The CDR3 spells CSVRDNYNQPQHF. Written as DNA, the CDR3 is TGCAGCGTTCGGGACAACTACAATCAGCCCCAGCATTTT.

This chain links TRBV6-5 with TRBJ1-5; TRBD1 matches 9 bases. V dropped 6 bases and J dropped 7; count of bases not matched to a gene: 10. In germline, CDR1 is MNHEY, CDR2 SVGAGI. The CDR3 covers 15 residues. CDR3 in DNA: TGTGCCAGCAGGTCGGGACAGGGAGGGGAACAGCCCCAGCATTTT. Protein: CASRSGQGGEQPQHF.

The chain joins TRBV12-3 or TRBV12-4 to TRBJ1-1; no clear D gene. This CDR3 spans 10 amino acids. CDR3 sequence reads: CGIGSTEAFF. CDR3 nucleotide sequence: TGTGGGATTGGCAGCACTGAAGCTTTCTTT.

This chain joins TRBV29-1 and TRBJ2-7, with TRBD2 matching 7 bases. Germline loops: CDR1 SQVTM, CDR2 ANQGSEA. J was trimmed by 1 base and V by 4 bases; bases with no gene match: 1. This CDR3 comprises 12 residues. Here the CDR3 reads CSVAGGSYEQYF. The CDR3 DNA reads as TGCAGCGTTGCGGGGGGTTCCTACGAGCAGTACTTC.

Many counts were recorded for this clonotype. The genes are TRBV7-9 and TRBJ2-7; weak D call: TRBD1 (6 bases). Trimming shortened V by 5 bases and J by 6 bases, and 23 bases separated the two germline ends. The CDR3 totals 16 residues. Germline assignment: CDR1 SEHNR and CDR2 FQNEAQ (reference sequence). The CDR3: CASSLTPPSGVGEQYF. The CDR3 nucleotides read TGTGCCAGCAGCCTAACTCCCCCCTCAGGGGTGGGCGAGCAGTACTTC.

The rearrangement uses TRBV2 and TRBJ1-5; D remains ambiguous. Trimming removed 1 base at V and 0 bases at J, with 13 bases between. CDR1 is SNHLY, CDR2 FYNNEI, per germline. The CDR3 has 17 amino acids. The CDR3 DNA is TGTGCCAGCAGTGAAGGATTAGGGTTTAATAGCAATCAGCCCCAGCATTTT. It is translated as CASSEGLGFNSNQPQHF.

To note about this clonotype: A read error is possible here, since a much larger clone lies one base away. The chain uses TRBV7-2 and TRBJ2-7; D is tentatively TRBD1 or TRBD2 (6 bases each). The germline V gene has CDR1 SGHTA and CDR2 FQGNSA. The CDR3 sequence is 14 residues long. V dropped 4 bases and J dropped 0 bases, with 10 bases sitting between them. The CDR3 DNA reads as TGTGCCAGCAGCTCGCGGGACAACTCCTACGAGCAGTACTTC. Protein sequence: CASSSRDNSYEQYF.

The chain carries TRBV3-1 and TRBJ2-5; D possibly corresponds to TRBD2 (5 bases). Looked up from germline, CDR1 is LGHDT and CDR2 is YNNKEL (reference sequence). Trimming took off 1 base at V and 2 bases at J, with 14 bases between the two ends. The CDR3 is made up of 16 amino acids. The DNA for the CDR3 is TGTGCCAGCAGCCAAGCGGCAGCGGTTATACAAGAGACCCAGTACTTC. Its protein product is CASSQAAAVIQETQYF.

This clonotype has ten or more counts. V and J are TRBV7-8 and TRBJ2-3, with D unresolved. V was trimmed by 5 bases and J by 2 bases, leaving 5 bases between them. CDR1 is SGHVS and CDR2 is FQNEAQ in the germline V gene. This CDR3 is 12 amino acids long. The DNA of the CDR3 is TGTGCCAGCAGCGATCTCACAGATACGCAGTATTTT. The encoded protein is CASSDLTDTQYF.